This T cell receptor beta chain was identified during a study of T cells after yellow fever vaccination (dated by TCRdb to the late 2010s). For context, the study as a whole: Libraries from fractions with low cell numbers were prepared with the SMART-Seq v4 Ultra Low Input RNA kit. Two healthy male donors, one aged 18 to 30 and one aged 30 to 40 years, made up the cohort. Blood samples were taken at several timepoints before and after primary and secondary immunization, and bulk PBMC replicates and cell subsets were isolated. To track T-cell clones before and after primary and booster YFV17D yellow fever vaccination, bulk TCR alpha and beta repertoires were sequenced longitudinally.

The CDR3 numbers 17 residues from cysteine through phenylalanine. The only DNA kept is the CDR3, 51 bases in frame from the first base. V lost 4 bases and J lost 2 bases; the stretch between them is 17 bases long. CDR1 and CDR2, per the germline V gene, are MNHEY and SVGAGI. On this clonotype itself: Its antigen is still unknown. Per-nucleotide qualities are absent, and no much larger clonotype sits a single base away.

Explained via the paper, the treatment or condition label denotes: live attenuated yellow fever vaccine strain. At every blood-draw timepoint, two biological replicates of bulk PBMCs were collected. PBMCs were isolated from peripheral blood using a standard Ficoll-Paque protocol. TriZol was used to extract RNA from bulk PBMCs, CD4 and CD8 fractions, and dextramer-positive and dextramer-negative fractions. Synthesis of TCR cDNA relied on 5'RACE template switching, a step that introduced a universal primer site along with unique molecular identifiers. Priming of cDNA synthesis was performed from both the TCR alpha and TCR beta constant segments. Two PCR steps were used to amplify libraries, with sample barcodes and sequencing adapters being added in the second step. Sequencing of libraries was performed on Illumina HiSeq 2500 (2x100 bp) or NovaSeq (2x150 bp). Per the original workflow: MIGEC was used to demultiplex reads and collapse the reads into UMI consensus sequences, and MiXCR was used for V(D)J alignment. Vaccine-responding clonotypes were defined with edgeR using replicate PBMC samples, requiring FDR below 0.01 and a log2 fold change above 5 up to day 15. Bulk clonotypes were assigned CD4 or CD8 identity according to which sequenced CD4 or CD8 repertoire held them at higher abundance. TCRdb reworked the public reads: Q25 trimming with fastp, MiXCR clone assembly, productive beta chains retained. Every distinct CDR3 protein forms one entry, paired with its most common genes and DNA. The V and J calls follow TCRdb's processing rather than the paper's. This sample holds 250,000 to 350,000 distinct CDR3 sequences; 6.8% were observed only once. The ten largest clones take up roughly a sixth of the sample.

Study-wide conclusions, independent of this receptor: Most clones expanded after primary vaccination were re-detected after the booster (around 96% of CD4 and 88% of CD8), suggesting broad memory maintenance. A small share of clonotypes was detected in both CD4 and CD8 compartments, with the overlap likely arising from convergent recombination. The secondary T-cell response was weaker than the primary response but faster, peaking on day 5 instead of day 15. Because abundant contaminating clonotypes from the bulk population could be contained in FACS-sorted repertoires, computational filtering was required. Only two donors were included in the study, so the extent to which the findings can be generalized is limited.

Rearrangement joined TRBV6-5 to TRBJ2-2; the D gene is perhaps TRBD1 or TRBD2, each of them matching over 5 bases. The TCR sequence derives from a man in his late teens or twenties who received the YFV17D yellow fever vaccine. Sequencing used PBMCs, obtained about 49 days after the first yellow fever vaccination. The DNA sequence is given as TGTGCCAGCAGTTGGTCGGTGGGGGAGATAAACACCGGGGAGCTGTTTTTT. Translated, it reads CASSWSVGEINTGELFF.